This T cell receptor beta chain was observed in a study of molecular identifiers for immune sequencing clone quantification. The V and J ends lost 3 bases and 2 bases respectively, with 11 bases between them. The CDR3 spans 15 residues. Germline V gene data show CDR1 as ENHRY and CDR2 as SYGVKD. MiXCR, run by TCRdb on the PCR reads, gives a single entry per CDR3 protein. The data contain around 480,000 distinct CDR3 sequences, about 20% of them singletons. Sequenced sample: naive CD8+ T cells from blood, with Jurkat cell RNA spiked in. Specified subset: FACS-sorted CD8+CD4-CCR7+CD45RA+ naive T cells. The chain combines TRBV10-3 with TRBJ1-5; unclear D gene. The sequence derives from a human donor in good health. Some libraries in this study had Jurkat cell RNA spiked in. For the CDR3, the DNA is TGTGCCATCAGTGATGTGAGGTCTGGCAATCAGCCCCAGCATTTT. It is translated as CAISDVRSGNQPQHF.